This section outlines one T cell receptor (beta chain) sequence together with its context. Its antigen remains unidentified. The CDR3 loop spans 16 amino acids. Germline lookup yields CDR1 SGHAT and CDR2 FQNNGV. V lost 5 bases, J lost 0 bases, and 17 bases lay in between. Time point here: week 5, during vaccination. What each vaccine dose contained was 300 ug of mutant IDH1 20-mer peptide, accompanied by topical imiquimod. Those who donated had recent WHO grade 3 or 4 IDH1-mutant, ATRX-lost astrocytomas. This entry is derived from a study of a mutant IDH1 vaccine in newly diagnosed glioma. Study background: Patients received vaccination from 4-6 weeks after radiotherapy alone, or with temozolomide cycles.

Overall study results and limits: Overall, 90% to 95% of patients had vaccine-induced immune responses.

This table comes from immunoSEQ multiplex PCR, and its TCRdb copy is limited to in-frame clones, with some not included. The data show tens of thousands of clones, with roughly nine tenths seen just once and about 0.61% held by the top ten. Sequences were derived from PBMCs, sampled from a glioma patient whose treatment included an IDH1 peptide vaccine. This clonotype originated in a woman in her forties or fifties with glioma. The V call is TRBV11-2, the J call TRBJ2-7; no reliable D call. The CDR3: CASSLQHTLTSYEQYF. CDR3 coding DNA: TGTGCCAGCAGCCTACAACACACACTAACCTCCTACGAGCAGTACTTC.